This is a list of T cell receptor beta chains from one sample in a study of shared clonotypes between healthy human individuals. The protocol was immunoSEQ multiplex PCR, while the TCRdb copy is restricted to in-frame clones and leaves out a portion. The table shows about 690,000 clones, with around 91% occurring only once. Sequencing was performed on memory CD8+ T cells from PBMCs. Receptors originate from a man aged 18 to 30 in good health. Some clones in this sample may be carry-over from other donors' samples. Each CDR3 is given with its conserved first and last residue. The D gene is left open where the match is weak. Clone sizes are given selectively: once, few, many, or a class where the clone is expanded.

CASSYKGLAGYGEQFF	TGTGCCAGCAGTTACAAGGGACTAGCGGGCTACGGTGAGCAGTTCTTC	TRBD2	TRBV6-5	TRBJ2-1	-
CASSSRPGPYEQYF	TGCGCCAGCAGCTCACGCCCCGGCCCCTACGAGCAGTACTTC	-	TRBV5-1	TRBJ2-7	-
CASSTRTHSSYNEQFF	TGTGCCAGTAGTACCAGGACCCATAGCTCCTACAATGAGCAGTTCTTC	-	TRBV19	TRBJ2-1	-
CASSLPGGVDTGELFF	TGTGCCAGTAGCCTACCAGGGGGTGTAGACACCGGGGAGCTGTTTTTT	TRBD1	TRBV19	TRBJ2-2	-
CASSQERGSDYGYTF	TGTGCCAGCAGCCAAGAAAGGGGTTCCGACTATGGCTACACCTTC	-	TRBV11-2	TRBJ1-2	few
CSVVGGSTEAFF	TGCAGCGTTGTGGGGGGCAGCACTGAAGCTTTCTTT	-	TRBV29-1	TRBJ1-1	-
CASSPPAGAFNEQFF	TGTGCCAGCAGCCCCCCAGCGGGAGCCTTCAATGAGCAGTTCTTC	TRBD2	TRBV7-8	TRBJ2-1	-
CASSPQTGGLPEKLFF	TGTGCCAGCAGTCCCCAGACAGGAGGTCTCCCTGAAAAACTGTTTTTT	-	TRBV25-1	TRBJ1-4	-
CASSYPGQYNTGELFF	TGTGCCAGCAGTTACCCGGGACAGTACAACACCGGGGAGCTGTTTTTT	TRBD1	TRBV6-5	TRBJ2-2	-
CASSLESGLAPYEQYF	TGTGCCAGCAGCTTAGAATCAGGACTAGCCCCCTACGAGCAGTACTTC	TRBD2	TRBV7-9	TRBJ2-7	-
CASSQEGAGNGYTF	TGCGCCAGCAGCCAAGAAGGCGCGGGGAATGGCTACACCTTC	-	TRBV4-1	TRBJ1-2	-
CASSLRGGPSYEQYF	TGTGCCAGCAGTTTACGGGGGGGCCCCTCCTACGAGCAGTACTTC	TRBD2	TRBV27	TRBJ2-7	-
CATSREGTTYEQYF	TGTGCCACCAGCAGAGAAGGGACCACCTACGAGCAGTACTTC	-	TRBV15	TRBJ2-7	-
CASRLAGEETQYF	TGTGCCAGCCGCCTAGCGGGAGAAGAGACCCAGTACTTC	TRBD2	TRBV7-9	TRBJ2-5	-
CASSQYWGPGGGYTF	TGTGCCAGCAGCCAATACTGGGGGCCAGGGGGTGGCTACACCTTC	TRBD1	TRBV7-9	TRBJ1-2	-
CASRPAADTQYF	TGTGCCAGCCGGCCTGCAGCAGATACGCAGTATTTT	-	TRBV28	TRBJ2-3	-
CASSAGYRGNNYEQYF	TGTGCCAGCAGTGCAGGATACAGGGGGAACAACTACGAGCAGTACTTC	TRBD1	TRBV28	TRBJ2-7	-
CASSLSTEEGPGGWYEQFF	TGCGCCAGCAGCTTGTCGACAGAGGAGGGTCCTGGGGGTTGGTATGAGCAGTTCTTC	-	TRBV5-1	TRBJ2-1	-